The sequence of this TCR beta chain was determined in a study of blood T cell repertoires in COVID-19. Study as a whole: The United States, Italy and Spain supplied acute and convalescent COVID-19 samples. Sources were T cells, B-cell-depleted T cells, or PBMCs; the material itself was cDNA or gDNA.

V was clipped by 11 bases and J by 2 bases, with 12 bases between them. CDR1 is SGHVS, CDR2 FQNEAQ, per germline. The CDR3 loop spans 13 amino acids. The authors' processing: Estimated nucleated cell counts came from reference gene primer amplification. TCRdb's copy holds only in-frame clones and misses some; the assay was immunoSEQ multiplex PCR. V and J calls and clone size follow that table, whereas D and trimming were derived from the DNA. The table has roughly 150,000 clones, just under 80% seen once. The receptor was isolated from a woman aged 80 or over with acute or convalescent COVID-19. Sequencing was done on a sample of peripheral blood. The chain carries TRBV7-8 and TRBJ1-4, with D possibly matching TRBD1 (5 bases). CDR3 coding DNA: TGTGCCTCGAAGGGGTGGACTAATGAAAAACTGTTTTTT. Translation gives CASKGWTNEKLFF.